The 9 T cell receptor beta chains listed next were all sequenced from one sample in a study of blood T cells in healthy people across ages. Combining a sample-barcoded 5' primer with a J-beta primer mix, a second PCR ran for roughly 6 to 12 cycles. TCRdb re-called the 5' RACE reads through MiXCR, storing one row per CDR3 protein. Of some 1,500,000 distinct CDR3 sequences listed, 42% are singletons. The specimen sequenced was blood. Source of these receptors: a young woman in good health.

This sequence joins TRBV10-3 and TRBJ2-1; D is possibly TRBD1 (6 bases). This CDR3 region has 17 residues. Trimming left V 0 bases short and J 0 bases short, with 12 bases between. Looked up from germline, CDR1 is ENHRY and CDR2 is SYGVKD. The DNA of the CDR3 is TGTGCCATCAGTGAGTCTCCCGGACAGAGCTCCTACAATGAGCAGTTCTTC. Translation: CAISESPGQSSYNEQFF.

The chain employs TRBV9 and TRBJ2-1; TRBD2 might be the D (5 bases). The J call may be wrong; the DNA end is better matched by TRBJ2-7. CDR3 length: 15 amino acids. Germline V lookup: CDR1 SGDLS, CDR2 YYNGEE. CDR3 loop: CASSVGPSSYNEQYF. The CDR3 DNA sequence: TGTGCCAGCAGCGTGGGTCCTAGCTCCTACAATGAGCAGTACTTC.

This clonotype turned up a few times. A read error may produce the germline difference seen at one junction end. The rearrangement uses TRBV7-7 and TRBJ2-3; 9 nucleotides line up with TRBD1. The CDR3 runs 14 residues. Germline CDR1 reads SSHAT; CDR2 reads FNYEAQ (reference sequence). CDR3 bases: TGTGCTAGCAGCCGGGGACAGGGTTCAGATACGCAGTATTTT. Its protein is CASSRGQGSDTQYF.

DNA of the CDR3: TGTGCCAGCAGCTTAGACAACTTCAACTCAGCCTACGAGCAGTACTTC. Its translation is CASSLDNFNSAYEQYF. The V call is TRBV7-2, the J call TRBJ2-7, with D unresolved. V was pared by 1 base and J by 2 bases, with 15 bases between. This CDR3 has 16 amino acids. Per the germline V gene, CDR1 is SGHTA and CDR2 is FQGNSA.

This chain's CDR3 is CASSQVGEETQYF. CDR3 DNA sequence: TGCGCCAGCAGCCAAGTTGGGGAAGAGACCCAGTACTTC. The chain employs TRBV4-1 and TRBJ2-5; D uncertain. V gave up 1 base and J gave up 3 bases, with 6 bases separating them. CDR1 and CDR2 (germline): MGHRA, YSYEKL. The CDR3 runs 13 residues.

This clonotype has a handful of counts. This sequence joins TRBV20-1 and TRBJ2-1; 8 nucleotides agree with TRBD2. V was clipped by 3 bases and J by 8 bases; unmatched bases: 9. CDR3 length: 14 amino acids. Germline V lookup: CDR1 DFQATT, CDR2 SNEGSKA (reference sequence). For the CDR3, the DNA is TGCAGTGCTAGGATAGCGGGGAGGCTGCATGAGCAGTTCTTC. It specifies CSARIAGRLHEQFF.

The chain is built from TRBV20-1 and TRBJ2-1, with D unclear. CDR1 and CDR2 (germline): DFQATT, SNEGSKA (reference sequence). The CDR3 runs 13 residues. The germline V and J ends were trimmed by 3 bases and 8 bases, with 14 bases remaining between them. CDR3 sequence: CSASFRAADEQFF. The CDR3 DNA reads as TGCAGTGCTAGTTTTCGTGCGGCGGATGAGCAGTTCTTC.

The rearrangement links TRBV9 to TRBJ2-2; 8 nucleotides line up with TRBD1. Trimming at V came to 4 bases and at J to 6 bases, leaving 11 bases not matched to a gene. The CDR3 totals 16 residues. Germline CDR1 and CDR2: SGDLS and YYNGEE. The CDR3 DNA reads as TGTGCCAGCAGCCCAGACTTAGGACAGGGTTCCGGGGAGCTGTTTTTT. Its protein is CASSPDLGQGSGELFF. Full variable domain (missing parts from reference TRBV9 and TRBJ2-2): DSGVTQTPKHLITATGQRVTLRCSPRSGDLSVYWYQQSLDQGLQFLIQYYNGEERAKGNILERFSAQQFPDLHSELNLSSLELGDSALYFCASSPDLGQGSGELFFGEGSRLTVL.

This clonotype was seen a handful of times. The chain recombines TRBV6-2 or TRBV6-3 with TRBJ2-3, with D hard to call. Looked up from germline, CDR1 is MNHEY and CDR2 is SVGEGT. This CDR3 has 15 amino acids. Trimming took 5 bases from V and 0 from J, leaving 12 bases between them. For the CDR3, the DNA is TGTGCCAGCAGTCTCGACTTATCTAGCACAGATACGCAGTATTTT. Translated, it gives CASSLDLSSTDTQYF.